This is a list of T cell receptor beta chains from one sample in a study of T cell changes during pregnancy in multiple sclerosis. The assay was immunoSEQ multiplex PCR, and TCRdb's table has in-frame clones only and misses some. The sample has tens of thousands of clones; roughly 88% are singletons. Sequencing was performed on peripheral blood, taken in the second trimester of pregnancy. These receptors were obtained from a female donor in good health, enrolled as a control in a pregnancy study. Each CDR3 is given with its conserved first and last residue. The D gene is left open where the match is weak. Size is stated for part of the rows, as once, few or many counts, or as a class when the clone is expanded.

cdr3_aa cdr3_nt v_call clone_size j_call d_call
CASSPLAGGISYEQYF TGTGCCAGCAGTCCTCTAGCGGGAGGTATCTCCTACGAGCAGTACTTC TRBV6-6 . TRBJ2-7 TRBD2
CSVEDPGQGLNTQYF TGCAGCGTTGAAGATCCCGGACAGGGGTTGAATACGCAGTATTTT TRBV29-1 . TRBJ2-3 TRBD1
CASSLPGSYEQYF TGTGCCAGCAGCTTACCAGGGTCCTACGAGCAGTACTTC TRBV11-1 . TRBJ2-7 .
CASSLQGGNQPQHF TGTGCCAGCAGCTTACAGGGAGGCAATCAGCCCCAGCATTTT TRBV5-8 . TRBJ1-5 .
CASSRRLGLNYEQYF TGTGCCAGCTCACGGCGGCTGGGACTAAACTACGAGCAGTACTTC TRBV18 . TRBJ2-7 TRBD2
CASSLRPTGDGYTF TGCGCCAGCAGCTTGAGACCCACAGGGGACGGCTACACCTTC TRBV5-1 . TRBJ1-2 TRBD1
CASSQAPSGANNIQYF TGTGCCAGCAGCCAAGCACCTAGCGGGGCCAACAACATTCAGTACTTC TRBV4-2 . TRBJ2-4 TRBD2
CASSFDRGHTEAFF TGTGCCAGCAGTTTTGACAGGGGGCACACTGAAGCTTTCTTT TRBV28 . TRBJ1-1 TRBD1
CASSRGDGYTF TGTGCCAGCAGCCGCGGGGACGGCTACACCTTC TRBV6-6 . TRBJ1-2 .
CASNPSSASTGELFF TGTGCCAGTAATCCGTCTAGCGCCAGCACCGGGGAGCTGTTTTTT TRBV7-2 . TRBJ2-2 .
CASSPRDRVGTDTQYF TGTGCCAGCAGCCCGCGGGACAGGGTGGGGACAGATACGCAGTATTTT TRBV11-2 . TRBJ2-3 TRBD1
CASSFVASGEMAYF TGTGCCAGCAGTTTTGTGGCTAGCGGAGAAATGGCGTATTTT TRBV27 once TRBJ2-3 TRBD2
CASSMRAGAGELFF TGTGCCAGCAGTATGAGGGCAGGGGCCGGGGAGCTGTTTTTT TRBV6-5 . TRBJ2-2 .
CASSVDEGVGTEAFF TGTGCCAGCAGCGTAGATGAGGGAGTGGGCACTGAAGCTTTCTTT TRBV9 . TRBJ1-1 .
CASSAWDREGETQYF TGTGCCAGCTCAGCCTGGGACAGGGAGGGGGAGACCCAGTACTTC TRBV18 . TRBJ2-5 TRBD1
CASSPLSTNQPQHF TGTGCCAGCTCACCACTCAGTACCAATCAGCCCCAGCATTTT TRBV18 . TRBJ1-5 .
CASSTDGRGIGSPLHF TGTGCCAGCAGCACTGACGGCAGGGGGATAGGATCACCCCTCCACTTT TRBV7-9 few TRBJ1-6 TRBD1
CASSLNVGVTGELFF TGTGCCAGCAGCTTAAATGTAGGAGTGACCGGGGAGCTGTTTTTT TRBV7-3 . TRBJ2-2 .
CASSLLYRGDEKLFF TGTGCCAGCAGTTTATTATACAGGGGGGATGAAAAACTGTTTTTT TRBV28 . TRBJ1-4 TRBD1
CASSFTGQWTYEQYF TGTGCCAGCAGTTTCACAGGGCAATGGACCTACGAGCAGTACTTC TRBV6-5 . TRBJ2-7 .
CASSLQGGEQYF TGTGCCAGCAGCTTACAGGGAGGCGAGCAGTACTTC TRBV7-2 . TRBJ2-7 .
CASGSRTGGKNTEAFF TGTGCTAGTGGTTCACGGACAGGGGGAAAGAACACTGAAGCTTTCTTT TRBV12-5 . TRBJ1-1 TRBD1
CSVEGGVSSYEQYF TGCAGCGTTGAAGGGGGGGTAAGCTCCTACGAGCAGTACTTC TRBV29-1 . TRBJ2-7 .
CASSPQGGHTIYF TGTGCCAGCAGCCCGCAAGGAGGCCACACCATATATTTT TRBV9 few TRBJ1-3 .